The TCR beta chain under discussion was sequenced for a study of spatial heterogeneity in lung cancer. Each CDR3 protein gets one entry after TCRdb re-called the 5' RACE reads with MiXCR. The table lists over 25,000 distinct CDR3 sequences, 8.4% of them singletons. Time point defined: sample taken at primary tumor resection. Unsorted tumor, nontumor lung tissue or cryopreserved PBMC supplied the whole RNA. A total of more than 65 untreated early-stage non-small cell lung cancer patients served as donors. This CDR3 is 13 amino acids long. Per the germline V gene, CDR1 is KGHSH and CDR2 is LQKENI. Deletions cut 6 bases from V and 6 bases from J, with 11 bases between. This clonotype appeared many times.

The rearrangement joins TRBV18 to TRBJ2-2; D ambiguous. The input for sequencing was PBMCs, taken at surgery. This TCR derives from a female donor with early-stage non-small cell lung cancer. CDR3 DNA sequence: TGTGCCAGCTCTCCAACAGTAGCCGGGGAGCTGTTTTTT. As protein: CASSPTVAGELFF.